Below are 12 T cell receptor beta chains sequenced from a single sample in a study of blood T cell repertoires in COVID-19. Libraries were prepared by immunoSEQ multiplex PCR; TCRdb keeps only in-frame clonotypes and omits some of them. The table records hundreds of thousands of clones, about four fifths of them present only once. Source material: PBMCs or T cells enriched from blood (not recorded which). These TCRs come from a woman in her forties or fifties who had been exposed to COVID-19.

The CDR3 loop reads CATGDPNGLNTEAFF. The CDR3 coding sequence is TGTGCCACCGGAGACCCTAACGGCCTGAACACTGAAGCTTTCTTT. The chain carries TRBV6-5 and TRBJ1-1; D gene unclear. Germline lookup yields CDR1 MNHEY and CDR2 SVGAGI. This CDR3 is 15 amino acids long. Trimming pared 10 bases from V and 0 bases from J, leaving 18 bases between.

Only one count was recorded for this clone. The V call is TRBV19, the J call TRBJ1-6; tentative D call: TRBD1 (6 bases). The CDR3 is made up of 15 amino acids. Germline V gene lookup returns CDR1 LNHDA and CDR2 SQIVND (reference sequence). The V end lost 6 bases, the J end lost 2 bases, and 11 bases lay between the germline ends. The CDR3 DNA is TGTGCCAGTAGGACCCCAGGGGCCTATAATTCACCCCTCCACTTT. Amino acids: CASRTPGAYNSPLHF.

This clone occurred a few times. The V gene is TRBV15, the J gene TRBJ2-7; D is unresolved. Germline V gene data show CDR1 as LNHNV and CDR2 as YYDKDF (reference sequence). The V gene lost 1 base and the J gene lost 3 bases, with 7 bases spanning the gap. This CDR3 is built from 13 residues. The CDR3 loop is CATSRVINYEQYF. CDR3 DNA: TGTGCCACCAGCAGAGTAATAAACTACGAGCAGTACTTC. Together with reference TRBV15 and TRBJ2-7, the CDR3 gives the full variable domain: DAMVIQNPRYQVTQFGKPVTLSCSQTLNHNVMYWYQQKSSQAPKLLFHYYDKDFNNEADTPDNFQSRRPNTSFCFLDIRSPGLGDTAMYLCATSRVINYEQYFGPGTRLTVT.

The gene calls are TRBV6-6 and TRBJ2-1, with a tentative D call TRBD2 (6 bases). The germline V gene has CDR1 MNHNY and CDR2 SVGAGI (reference sequence). Deletions cut 6 bases from V and 4 bases from J, with 7 bases between. The CDR3 totals 12 residues. The CDR3 reads CASSRGYNEQFF. The CDR3, as DNA: TGTGCCAGCAGCCGGGGGTACAATGAGCAGTTCTTC.

This clone was recorded only once. The CDR3 loop is CASAGVFGSLNTGELFF. In DNA, the CDR3 is TGCGCCAGCGCCGGGGTTTTTGGGAGTCTGAACACCGGGGAGCTGTTTTTT. This chain joins TRBV5-1 and TRBJ2-2; D possibly corresponds to TRBD2 (5 bases). The germline V gene encodes CDR1 SGHRS and CDR2 YFSETQ. Trimming took 7 bases from V and 1 from J, leaving 20 bases between them. CDR3 length: 17 residues.

CDR3 DNA: TGTGCCATCAGAAGGGAGGGGGAAAACGCTGAAGCTTTCTTT. Amino acid sequence: CAIRREGENAEAFF. The gene calls are TRBV10-3 and TRBJ1-1, with D possibly matching TRBD1 (6 bases). The V end was cut by 6 bases, the J end by 6 bases, with 17 bases between. The CDR3 contains 14 residues. The germline V gene has CDR1 ENHRY and CDR2 SYGVKD.

The chain joins TRBV28 to TRBJ2-7, with D possibly being TRBD1 (7 bases). The V end was cut by 3 bases, the J end by 2 bases, with 17 bases between. The CDR3 is 16 residues long. In germline, CDR1 is MDHEN, CDR2 SYDVKM. The CDR3 region is CASSFGVGGGPYEQYF. The CDR3 DNA sequence: TGTGCCAGCAGTTTTGGCGTAGGAGGGGGCCCCTACGAGCAGTACTTC.

This clone occurred once. The chain employs TRBV3-1 (or the pseudogene TRBV3-2) and TRBJ1-5; maybe TRBD1 (6 bases). V was pared by 1 base and J by 0 bases, with 10 bases between. The V gene's germline CDR1 is LGHDT and CDR2 YNNKEL (reference sequence). The CDR3 spans 16 residues. The CDR3 DNA is TGTGCCAGCAGCCAAGGCCGGGGACATAGCAATCAGCCCCAGCATTTT. It yields the protein CASSQGRGHSNQPQHF.

The chain recombines TRBV6-6 with TRBJ1-1; no reliable D call. The CDR3 consists of 14 residues. Germline CDR1 is MNHNY and CDR2 is SVGAGI (reference sequence). Trimming left V 2 bases short and J 4 bases short, with 11 bases between. The CDR3 sequence: CASSYDEAITEAFF. CDR3 coding DNA: TGTGCCAGCAGTTACGATGAGGCGATCACTGAAGCTTTCTTT.

The chain has TRBV5-6 and TRBJ1-3; 9 bases agree with TRBD1. The CDR3 consists of 15 residues. Germline CDR1 reads SGHDT; CDR2 reads YYEEEE. J gave up 6 bases and V 2 bases, and 6 bases lay outside the gene matches. CDR3: CASSFTGQGANTIYF. The CDR3, as DNA: TGTGCCAGCAGCTTTACGGGACAGGGTGCAAACACCATATATTTT.

This clone was seen only a few times. V and J are TRBV18 and TRBJ2-2; 9 nucleotides line up with TRBD1. J lost 4 bases, V lost 3 bases, and 6 bases had no gene match. Per germline, CDR1 KGHSH and CDR2 LQKENI. The CDR3 length is 16 residues. The CDR3 region is CASSPRGTGITGELFF. The CDR3 DNA reads TGTGCCAGCTCACCGCGGGGGACAGGGATCACCGGGGAGCTGTTTTTT.

V is TRBV4-1 and J is TRBJ2-3, with 9 bases identical to TRBD1. Germline V gives CDR1 MGHRA, CDR2 YSYEKL. J lost 2 bases, V lost 4 bases, and 4 bases had no gene match. The CDR3 extends over 15 amino acids. The CDR3 loop reads CASSRGDRVTDTQYF. The CDR3 DNA sequence: TGCGCCAGCAGCCGAGGGGACAGGGTCACAGATACGCAGTATTTT.